This T cell receptor (beta chain) is from a study of T cells in Graves' hyperthyroidism and ophthalmopathy. With V trimmed by 1 base and J by 15 bases, 2 bases remained unmatched. Per the germline V gene, CDR1 is LNHDA and CDR2 is SQIVND (reference sequence). There are 11 residues in the CDR3. Study results and limitations: Most expanded thyroid clonotypes above 0.001 also appeared in blood.

From RNA transcripts, TCR beta CDR3 regions were amplified. First-round RT-PCR targeting the TCR CDR3 was performed with the HTBI primer set. TCRdb redid the calling of the multiplex PCR reads with MiXCR, one entry per CDR3 protein. Of over 300,000 distinct CDR3 sequences listed, about 15% are singletons. Graves' hyperthyroidism is called stable when ophthalmopathy does not progress within 18 months. Recently diagnosed hyperthyroidism of less than 2 months' duration affected patients aged 18 to 65. The study excluded patients with uncontrolled infection, other autoimmune disease, pregnancy or lactation. About this clonotype: The antigen remains undetermined.

This clonotype was sampled from a woman aged 55-69 years with Graves' hyperthyroidism. Sequenced material: blood. V is TRBV19 and J is TRBJ2-1; 8 bases are a match to TRBD1. CDR3 sequence (DNA): TGTGCCAGTAGTATAGGGACAGGGATGTTCTTC. Translated, it gives CASSIGTGMFF.